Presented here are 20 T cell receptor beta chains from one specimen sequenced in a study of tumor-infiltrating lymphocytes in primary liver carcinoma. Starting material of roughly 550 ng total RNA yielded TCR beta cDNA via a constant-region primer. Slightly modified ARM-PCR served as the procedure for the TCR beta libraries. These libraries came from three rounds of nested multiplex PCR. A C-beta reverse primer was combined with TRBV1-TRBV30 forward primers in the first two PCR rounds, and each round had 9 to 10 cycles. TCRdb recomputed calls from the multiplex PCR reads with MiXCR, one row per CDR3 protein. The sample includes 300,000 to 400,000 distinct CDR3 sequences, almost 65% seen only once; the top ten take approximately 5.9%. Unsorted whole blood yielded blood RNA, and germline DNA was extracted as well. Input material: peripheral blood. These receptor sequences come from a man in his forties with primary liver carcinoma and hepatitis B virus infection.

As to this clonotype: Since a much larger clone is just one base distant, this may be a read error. The CDR3 nucleotides are TGTGCCAGTCAAGGACAGGGAATTTACGGGCAGTACTTC. Protein sequence: CASQGQGIYGQYF. The chain links TRBV12-3 or TRBV12-4 to TRBJ2-7, with TRBD1 identical over 8 bases. The CDR3 extends over 13 amino acids.

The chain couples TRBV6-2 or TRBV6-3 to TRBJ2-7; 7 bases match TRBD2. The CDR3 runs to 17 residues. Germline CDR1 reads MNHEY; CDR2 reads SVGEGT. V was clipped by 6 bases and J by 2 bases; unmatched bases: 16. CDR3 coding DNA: TGTGCCAGCAGATCACCCTCCGGGACTAACTTCACCTACGAGCAGTACTTC. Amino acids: CASRSPSGTNFTYEQYF.

The CDR3 is CASSFRFERFSNQPQHF. CDR3 in DNA: TGTGCCAGCAGTTTTCGGTTTGAGCGGTTTAGCAATCAGCCCCAGCATTTT. This rearrangement joins TRBV28 to TRBJ1-5, with D uncertain. The CDR3 has 17 amino acids. The V gene lost 3 bases and the J gene lost 0 bases, with 15 bases spanning the gap. Germline assignment: CDR1 MDHEN and CDR2 SYDVKM.

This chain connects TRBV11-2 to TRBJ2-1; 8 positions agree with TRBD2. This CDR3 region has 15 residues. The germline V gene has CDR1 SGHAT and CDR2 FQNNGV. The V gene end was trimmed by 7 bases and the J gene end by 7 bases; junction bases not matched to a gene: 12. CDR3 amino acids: CASTVLTGGQNEQFF. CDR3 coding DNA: TGTGCCAGCACCGTTCTGACGGGAGGGCAAAATGAGCAGTTCTTC.

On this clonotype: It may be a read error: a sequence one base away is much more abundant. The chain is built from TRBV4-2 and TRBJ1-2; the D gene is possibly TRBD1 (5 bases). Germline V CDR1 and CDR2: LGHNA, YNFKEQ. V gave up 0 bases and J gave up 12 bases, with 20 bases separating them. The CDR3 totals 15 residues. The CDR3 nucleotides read TGTGCCAGCAGCCAAGATCTGGGGGTGATCATGGTCGACACCTTC. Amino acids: CASSQDLGVIMVDTF.

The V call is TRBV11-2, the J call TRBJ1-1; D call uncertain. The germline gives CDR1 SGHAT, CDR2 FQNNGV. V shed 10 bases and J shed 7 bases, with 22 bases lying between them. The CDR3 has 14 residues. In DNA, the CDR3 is TGTGCCAAAAGCTTTTCCGGCTTAGGCAGTGAAGCTTTCTTT. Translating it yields CAKSFSGLGSEAFF.

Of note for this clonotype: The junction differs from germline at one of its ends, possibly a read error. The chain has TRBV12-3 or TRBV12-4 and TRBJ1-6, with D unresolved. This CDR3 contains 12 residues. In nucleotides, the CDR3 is TGTGCCAGCAGTTTAGATAAATCACCCCTCCGCTTT. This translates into CASSLDKSPLRF.

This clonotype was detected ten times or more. CDR3: CASSQARGDTGELFF. CDR3 nucleotides: TGTGCCAGCAGCCAAGCCCGGGGGGACACCGGGGAGCTGTTTTTT. V is TRBV4-2 and J is TRBJ2-2, with 7 bases identical to TRBD2. Germline lookup yields CDR1 LGHNA and CDR2 YNFKEQ. After removal of 1 base from V and 3 bases from J, the junction contained 2 bases not matched to a gene. The CDR3 contains 15 residues.

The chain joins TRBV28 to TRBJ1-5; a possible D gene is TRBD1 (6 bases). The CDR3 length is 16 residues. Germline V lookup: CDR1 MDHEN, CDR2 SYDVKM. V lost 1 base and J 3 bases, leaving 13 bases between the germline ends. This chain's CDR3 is CASSLYSGVDNQPQHF. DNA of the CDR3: TGTGCCAGCAGTTTATATTCAGGGGTTGACAATCAGCCCCAGCATTTT.

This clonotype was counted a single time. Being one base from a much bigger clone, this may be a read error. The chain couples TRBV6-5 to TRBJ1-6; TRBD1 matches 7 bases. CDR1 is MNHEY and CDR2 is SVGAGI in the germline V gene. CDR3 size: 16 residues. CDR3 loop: CASSLLSQGNNSPPHF. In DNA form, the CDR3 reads TGTGCCAGCAGTTTACTCTCACAGGGGAATAATTCACCCCCCCACTTT.

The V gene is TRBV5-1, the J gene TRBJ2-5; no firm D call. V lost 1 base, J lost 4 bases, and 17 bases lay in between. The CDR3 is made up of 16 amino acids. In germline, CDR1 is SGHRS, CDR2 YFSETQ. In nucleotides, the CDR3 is TGCGCCAGCAGCTTGACCGGATCCTTGGCAGGAGAGACCCAGTACTTC. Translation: CASSLTGSLAGETQYF.

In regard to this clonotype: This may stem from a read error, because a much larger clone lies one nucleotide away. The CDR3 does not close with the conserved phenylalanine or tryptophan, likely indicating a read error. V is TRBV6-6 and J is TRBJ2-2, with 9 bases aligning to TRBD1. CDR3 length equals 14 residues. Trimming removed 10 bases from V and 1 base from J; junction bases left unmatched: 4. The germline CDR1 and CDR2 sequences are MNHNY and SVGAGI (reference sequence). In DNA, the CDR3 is TGTGCCACCCGGACAGGGGAGAACACCGGGGAGCTGTTTTAT. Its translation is CATRTGENTGELFY.

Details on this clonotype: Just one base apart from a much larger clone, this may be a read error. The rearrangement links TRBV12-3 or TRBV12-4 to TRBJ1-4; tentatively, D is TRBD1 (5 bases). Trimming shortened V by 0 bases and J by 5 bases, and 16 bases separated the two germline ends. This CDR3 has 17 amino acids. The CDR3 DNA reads TGTGCCAGCAGTTTAGCGATTGGACAAGGAAGGAATGAAAAACTGTTTTTT. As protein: CASSLAIGQGRNEKLFF.

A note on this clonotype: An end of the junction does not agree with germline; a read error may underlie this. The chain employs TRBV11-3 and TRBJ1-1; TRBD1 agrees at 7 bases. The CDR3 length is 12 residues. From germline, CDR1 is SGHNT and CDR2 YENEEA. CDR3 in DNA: TGTGCCAGCAGCACCGGACAGGATGGAGCTCTCTTT. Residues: CASSTGQDGALF.

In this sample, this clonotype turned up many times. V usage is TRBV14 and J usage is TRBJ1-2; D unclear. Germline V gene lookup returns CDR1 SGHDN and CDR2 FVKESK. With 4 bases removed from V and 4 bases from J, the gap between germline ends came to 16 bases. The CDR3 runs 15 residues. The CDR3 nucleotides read TGTGCCAGCAGCCCATCCTTTGGCAGCATCTATGGCTACACCTTC. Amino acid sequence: CASSPSFGSIYGYTF. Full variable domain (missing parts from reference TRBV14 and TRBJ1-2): EAGVTQFPSHSVIEKGQTVTLRCDPISGHDNLYWYRRVMGKEIKFLLHFVKESKQDESGMPNNRFLAERTGGTYSTLKVQPAELEDSGVYFCASSPSFGSIYGYTFGSGTRLTVV.

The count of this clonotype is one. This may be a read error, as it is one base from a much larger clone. CDR3 sequence: CAISESTGGTNCGETQYF. In nucleotides, the CDR3 is TGTGCCATCAGTGAGTCGACCGGTGGGACAAATTGTGGGGAGACCCAGTACTTC. J is TRBJ2-5 and V is TRBV10-3; TRBD1 is a possible D gene (6 bases). The CDR3 runs to 18 residues. Deletions cut 0 bases from V and 5 bases from J, with 22 bases between. From germline, CDR1 is ENHRY and CDR2 SYGVKD.

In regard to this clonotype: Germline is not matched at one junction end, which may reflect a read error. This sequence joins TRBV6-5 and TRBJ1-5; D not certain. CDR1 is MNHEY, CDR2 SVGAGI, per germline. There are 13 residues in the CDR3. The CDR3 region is CAARAGYNQPHHF. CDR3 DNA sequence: TGTGCCGCCCGGGCAGGTTACAATCAGCCCCATCATTTT.

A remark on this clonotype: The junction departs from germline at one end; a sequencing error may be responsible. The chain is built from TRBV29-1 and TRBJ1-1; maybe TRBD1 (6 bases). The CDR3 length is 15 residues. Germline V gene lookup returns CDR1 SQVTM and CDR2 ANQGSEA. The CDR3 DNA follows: TGCAGCGTTGTCCCTCCACAGGGTTTTAGCACTGAAGTTTTCTTT. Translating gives CSVVPPQGFSTEVFF.

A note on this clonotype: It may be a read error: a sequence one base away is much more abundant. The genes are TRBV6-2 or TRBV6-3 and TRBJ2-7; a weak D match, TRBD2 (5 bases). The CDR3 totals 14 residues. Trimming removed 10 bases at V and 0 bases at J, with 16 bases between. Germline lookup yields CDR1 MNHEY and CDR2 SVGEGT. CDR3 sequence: CAINHRTRSYEQYF. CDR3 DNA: TGTGCCATCAACCACCGGACTCGCTCCTACGAGCAGTACTTC.

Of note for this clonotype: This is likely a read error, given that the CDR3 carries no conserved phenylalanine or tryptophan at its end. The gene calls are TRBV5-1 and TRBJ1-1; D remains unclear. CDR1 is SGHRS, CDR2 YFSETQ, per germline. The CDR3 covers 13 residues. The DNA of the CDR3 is TGCGCCAGAAGCTTGGATGGGAACACTGAAGCTTTCTCT. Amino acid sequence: CARSLDGNTEAFS.